The rows below give T cell receptor beta chains drawn from one sample of a study of T cell responses to AZD1222 COVID-19 vaccine. Assay: immunoSEQ multiplex PCR; the TCRdb copy retains only in-frame clones and omits some. The sample carries 70,000 to 85,000 clones, 80% to 85% recorded once. The sequenced sample was peripheral blood, obtained on day 0 of AZD1222 vaccination. The receptors come from an adult in good health. Both conserved end residues are trimmed from each CDR3. A D gene is named only where the DNA matches it firmly. Not every row has a clone size; where given, it reads once, few, many or a size class.

TRBV19,TRBJ2-2,-,few,ASSTQGRSTGELF
TRBV5-1,TRBJ2-1,TRBD2,once,ASTPRREGDEQF
TRBV19,TRBJ2-4,-,-,ASTSGRTLAKNIQY
TRBV5-1,TRBJ2-1,-,-,ASSLGVGLSYNEQF
TRBV2,TRBJ1-2,TRBD1,-,ASTSGTVGYT
TRBV15,TRBJ2-3,-,-,ATSRDRGEGTDTQY
TRBV2,TRBJ1-1,-,-,ASRVTGYPEAF
TRBV6-4,TRBJ2-2,TRBD1,-,ASSDQPGQRTGELF
TRBV7-2,TRBJ2-2,-,-,ASSQGLYTGELF
TRBV2,TRBJ1-2,TRBD1,-,ASSAIKGQAPHGYT
TRBV18,TRBJ2-5,-,-,ASSSQETQY
TRBV12-3/TRBV12-4,TRBJ2-5,-,-,ASSPRGETQY
TRBV19,TRBJ1-4,TRBD1,-,ATGAGGEKLF
TRBV5-4,TRBJ2-3,-,-,ASSTGTLGDTQY
TRBV4-1,TRBJ1-5,TRBD1,-,ASSRDRDHQPQH
TRBV25-1,TRBJ2-7,TRBD1,once,ASSDSGQASYEQY
TRBV5-1,TRBJ1-1,TRBD1,-,ASSLGKGARNDVPEMMNTEAF
TRBV10-2,TRBJ2-7,-,few,ASSAPPYQGGEQY
TRBV27,TRBJ2-2,-,-,ASSLGVGNTGELF
TRBV20-1,TRBJ2-7,TRBD2,-,SASQPRGGYEQY
TRBV2,TRBJ2-7,-,-,ASSRDPSSYEQY
TRBV6-1,TRBJ2-5,-,-,ASSARDGGGQETQY
TRBV19,TRBJ1-6,-,-,ASSSDTFPNSPLH
TRBV6-2/TRBV6-3,TRBJ1-1,TRBD1,once,ASSPPNQDRISTEAF
TRBV7-2,TRBJ1-5,TRBD1,-,ASSLGTGGNQPQH
TRBV2,TRBJ2-5,-,-,ASRQETQY
TRBV3-1/TRBV3-2,TRBJ1-2,-,-,ASSQAQGGYT
TRBV11-2,TRBJ1-2,TRBD1,-,ASSPTGIIGNYGYT
TRBV7-9,TRBJ1-2,TRBD1,-,ASSRPGQGGNYGYT
TRBV6-2/TRBV6-3,TRBJ2-7,-,once,ASSYSQNPRAYEQY
TRBV6-4,TRBJ1-1,-,-,ASSDSTENTEAF
TRBV3-1/TRBV3-2,TRBJ2-7,TRBD2,few,ASSQGAGVAYEQY
TRBV27,TRBJ2-1,TRBD1,once,ASSPFPGTGSNEQF
TRBV4-1,TRBJ1-5,-,-,ASSQAGGNQPQH
TRBV19,TRBJ2-2,-,-,ASSFGQPNTGELF
TRBV14,TRBJ1-4,-,-,ASSQDAGAGEKLF
TRBV14,TRBJ2-1,-,-,ASSHSGTSSYNEQF
TRBV27,TRBJ1-1,-,-,ASSLGGGSTEAF
TRBV7-2,TRBJ2-5,TRBD2,-,ASSWVAGGGETQY
TRBV7-2,TRBJ2-3,TRBD2,-,ASSPTSGRVDTQY
TRBV4-3,TRBJ1-3,-,-,ASSQSSGNTIY
TRBV6-5,TRBJ1-3,-,-,ASRDGHSGNTIY
TRBV7-2,TRBJ2-2,-,few,ASSLVGGELF
TRBV3-1/TRBV3-2,TRBJ1-3,TRBD1,-,ASSRNRDGGQVGDTIY
TRBV5-4,TRBJ2-3,TRBD2,-,ASSLAVAGGGTQY
TRBV7-2,TRBJ1-4,-,-,ASSRDSGATNEKLF
TRBV4-2,TRBJ1-2,TRBD1,-,ASSQLEGAKGYGYT
TRBV25-1,TRBJ2-7,-,-,ASSGGDNYEQY
TRBV30,TRBJ2-7,-,-,AWNVKAEQY
TRBV2,TRBJ2-3,-,-,ASSDSQGTDTQY
TRBV12-3/TRBV12-4,TRBJ2-5,-,-,ASSLSPETQY
TRBV2,TRBJ1-2,-,-,ASSAEGGYT
TRBV5-6,TRBJ1-1,-,-,ASSPWTEGNTEAF
TRBV12-3/TRBV12-4,TRBJ1-2,-,once,ASSRDGDGYT